These 9 T cell receptor beta chains share one sample of origin, sequenced in a study of early T cells in non-severe SARS-CoV-2 infection. TCRdb recomputed calls from the 5' RACE reads with MiXCR, one row per CDR3 protein. The sample has 60,000 or so distinct CDR3 sequences, around 9% seen once; the top ten hold about 16%. Material: whole blood. These TCRs come from an adult who was a healthcare worker with PCR-confirmed SARS-CoV-2 infection or an uninfected control (not recorded which).

This clonotype came up a few times. The chain has TRBV7-9 and TRBJ2-7; 9 bases line up with TRBD1. This CDR3 comprises 15 residues. Germline-derived CDR1 and CDR2 are SEHNR and FQNEAQ (reference sequence). The trim removed 5 bases at V and 3 bases at J, leaving 8 bases unmatched. The CDR3 nucleotides are TGTGCCAGCAGCACTTATGGGGACAGGGACTACGAGCAGTACTTC. Its translation: CASSTYGDRDYEQYF.

The CDR3 region has the DNA TGTGCCAGCAGCGTAGAAGGGCCCCTAGCGGGAGGCAATGAGCAGTTCTTC. Translating it yields CASSVEGPLAGGNEQFF. The genes are TRBV9 and TRBJ2-1; 11 bases are shared with TRBD2. Germline V gene data show CDR1 as SGDLS and CDR2 as YYNGEE. With V trimmed by 0 bases and J by 6 bases, 8 bases remained unmatched. The CDR3 spans 17 residues.

The chain links TRBV7-2 to TRBJ2-1; 7 nucleotides line up with TRBD2. The CDR3 has 16 residues. In germline, CDR1 is SGHTA, CDR2 FQGNSA. Unmatched junction bases numbered 5, after V lost 0 bases and J lost 3 bases. CDR3 region: CASSLAGREFYNEQFF. The CDR3 coding sequence is TGTGCCAGCAGCTTAGCCGGGCGGGAGTTCTACAATGAGCAGTTCTTC.

The chain combines TRBV10-3 with TRBJ1-1; D remains unclear. Looked up from germline, CDR1 is ENHRY and CDR2 is SYGVKD. Deletions cut 2 bases from V and 2 bases from J, with 6 bases between. The CDR3 consists of 13 residues. CDR3 in DNA: TGTGCCATCAGTGAGGAATCAAACACTGAAGCTTTCTTT. This gives the protein CAISEESNTEAFF.

This clonotype occurred a few times. V gene TRBV24-1 combines with J gene TRBJ2-5; D call uncertain. Germline CDR1 and CDR2: KGHDR and SFDVKD. Trimming removed 5 bases from V and 1 base from J, with 10 bases in between. The CDR3 totals 14 residues. In nucleotides, the CDR3 is TGTGCCACCAGTGGGGTCGGCAGCCAAGAGACCCAGTACTTC. Amino acids: CATSGVGSQETQYF.

This clonotype has ten or more counts. This chain connects TRBV12-3 or TRBV12-4 to TRBJ1-6; D is possibly TRBD1 (5 bases). Trimming took off 4 bases at V and 7 bases at J, with 11 bases between the two ends. This CDR3 comprises 14 residues. CDR3 sequence (DNA): TGTGCCAGCAGTTCGGGACCGCGAAATTCACCCCTCCACTTT. It is translated as CASSSGPRNSPLHF.

The V gene is TRBV14, the J gene TRBJ2-2, with D perhaps matching TRBD2 (6 bases). The CDR3 is 15 residues long. V was trimmed by 4 bases and J by 5 bases, leaving 14 bases between them. The V gene's germline CDR1 is SGHDN and CDR2 FVKESK. CDR3 amino acids: CASSPLGDLTGELFF. The CDR3, as DNA: TGTGCCAGCAGCCCTTTGGGGGACTTAACCGGGGAGCTGTTTTTT.

This sequence joins TRBV27 and TRBJ2-1; 14 positions match TRBD2. This CDR3 region has 14 residues. CDR1 and CDR2 (germline): MNHEY, SMNVEV (reference sequence). With 8 bases clipped from V and 6 bases from J, the junction kept 3 bases outside the gene matches. The DNA for the CDR3 is TGTGCCAGCCGGGGACTAGCGGGAGTCAATGAGCAGTTCTTC. Its protein product is CASRGLAGVNEQFF.

This clonotype was counted a few times. The chain links TRBV7-9 to TRBJ1-6; a possible D gene is TRBD1 (5 bases). Germline loops: CDR1 SEHNR, CDR2 FQNEAQ (reference sequence). The CDR3 consists of 15 residues. V was clipped by 1 base and J by 6 bases, with 10 bases between them. The CDR3 DNA follows: TGTGCCAGCAGCTTAGTGGGGGAAAGTAATTCACCCCTCCACTTT. It encodes CASSLVGESNSPLHF.